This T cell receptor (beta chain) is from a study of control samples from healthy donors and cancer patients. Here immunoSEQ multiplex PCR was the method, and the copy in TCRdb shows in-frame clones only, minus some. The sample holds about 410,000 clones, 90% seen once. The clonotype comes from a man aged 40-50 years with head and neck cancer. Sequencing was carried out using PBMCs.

CDR3 residues: CASSQEGLGNEQFF. The CDR3 region has the DNA TGTGCCAGCAGCCAAGAAGGGCTAGGCAATGAGCAGTTCTTC. The chain employs TRBV3-1 (or the pseudogene TRBV3-2) and TRBJ2-1, with D uncertain. The CDR3 sequence is 14 residues long. Germline CDR1 is LGHDT and CDR2 is YNNKEL (reference sequence). V was pared by 0 bases and J by 6 bases, with 9 bases between.